This T cell receptor (beta chain) was sequenced in a study of blood T cells in healthy people across ages (dated by TCRdb to 2015 to 2017). For the study in its entirety: In model experiments, roughly one uniquely barcoded TCR beta cDNA molecule per two T cells was captured by template switching. The study measured age-related changes in TCR beta repertoire diversity using deep sequencing normalized with unique cDNA molecular identifiers. Donors were grouped into four age groups: young (average 16 years), middle-aged (roughly 37), aged (roughly 67) and long-lived (roughly 80). To avoid experimental bias, donors of different ages were spread randomly across the sequencing lanes. Using the same blood draw, the study looked at two additional independent replicas of 1 million unique cDNA reads for two donors, one aged 18 to 30 and the other aged 80 or older. Study-level results and caveats: Because the CMV infection status of the donors was unknown, age-related changes in expanded clonotypes may potentially have been confounded. Total diversity estimates from one million sequenced T cells were considered lower bounds and underestimates. The percentage of naive T cells measured by flow cytometry correlated strongly with observed TCR beta diversity. The long-lived group showed more naive CD4+ T cells, fewer expanded clones and increased TCR diversity than the aged group, suggesting age selection. Since profiling was done on bulk unsorted PBMCs, naive and antigen-experienced compartments could not be conclusively compared. As age increased, observed TCR beta diversity per million T cells dropped in a roughly linear way, and a significant reduction was already evident by age around 41.

Systemically healthy Caucasian individuals from Russia, some 40 in total and aged roughly 6 to 100 years, were included as donors. Around 10 milliliters of peripheral blood were collected from each donor into EDTA-treated Vacutainer tubes. PBMCs were isolated by Ficoll-Paque density-gradient centrifugation, with at least 6 million obtained per sample. Total RNA was extracted from PBMCs with Trizol reagent, with at least 5.5 micrograms obtained per sample. For every donor, flow cytometry on a PBMC aliquot measured the percentage of naive CD45RAhigh/CD27high T cells. The germline V gene sets CDR1 to SNHLY and CDR2 to FYNNEI. V is cut by 6 bases and J by 2 bases, and the space between the germline ends is 15 bases. Including cysteine and phenylalanine, the CDR3 has 15 amino acids. The DNA shown is the 45-base CDR3, in frame from base 1. Preparation of the library involved 5' RACE. Sequencing instrument: Illumina HiSeq 2500. A second PCR of roughly 7 to 11 cycles was performed with a sample-barcoded 5' primer and a J-beta primer mix. A template-switch 5' adaptor carrying 12 random nucleotides introduced a unique molecular identifier onto each TCR beta cDNA molecule. Each sample yielded at least 3 million CDR3-containing paired-end reads. All of the RNA was converted into first-strand cDNA using the Mint cDNA synthesis kit, with a TRBC-specific oligonucleotide serving as the primer. Following uracil-DNA glycosylase treatment, all cDNA underwent a first 18-cycle PCR with the universal primers M1SS and BC2_uni_R. Per the original workflow: Each sample was normalized by randomly selecting 1 million high-quality reads, each carrying a distinct molecular identifier. Reads with shared molecular identifiers were discarded instead of being binned into consensus sequences. CDR3 identification, clonotype clustering and error correction used MiTCR with a Q25 quality threshold and the strictest error-elimination algorithm. A nonparametric unseen species model using Euler transformation provided a lower-bound estimate of total TCR beta diversity. TCRdb applied fastp at Q25 and MiXCR to the public reads, then kept only in-frame beta chains. For every CDR3 protein sequence, its rows merge into one entry that carries the most common genes and DNA. The V and J calls, along with clone size, are taken from TCRdb and not from the paper's own processing. The sample table records 1.5 million to 2 million distinct CDR3 sequences; approximately 30% of these occur just once. The top ten clones comprise about 7.7% of the sample.

On this clonotype itself: The target of this receptor is not known. No base qualities exist here, and no much larger clone lies one base off it.

This TCR was recovered from a woman aged 30 to 39 in good health. Sequencing input: blood. The chain links TRBV2 with TRBJ2-3; the D element might be TRBD1 or TRBD2, as each aligns at 7 bases. The sequence in DNA is TGTGCCAGCAGCATGACAGGGAGGGCCACAGATACGCAGTATTTT. The encoded protein is CASSMTGRATDTQYF. The variable domain in full, with residues beyond the CDR3 obtained from the reference TRBV2 and TRBJ2-3 genes, is EPEVTQTPSHQVTQMGQEVILRCVPISNHLYFYWYRQILGQKVEFLVSFYNNEISEKSEIFDDQFSVERPDGSNFTLKIRSTKLEDSAMYFCASSMTGRATDTQYFGPGTRLTVL.